This TCR beta chain was obtained from a study of neoadjuvant anti-PD-1 for oral cavity cancer. As for time point: after neoadjuvant nivolumab, at surgical resection. CDR3 size: 15 residues. With V trimmed by 3 bases and J by 7 bases, 8 bases remained unmatched. CDR1 and CDR2 from the germline V gene are SGHRS and YFSETQ. Measured with immunoSEQ multiplex PCR; TCRdb has only the in-frame clones, and not every one. This table holds 1,300 to 1,500 clones, 59% found once. The sequence came from a person aged 40-85 years with oral cavity squamous cell carcinoma. Source: tumor tissue, taken after nivolumab (anti-PD-1) treatment. J is TRBJ2-1 and V is TRBV5-1, with 9 bases aligning to TRBD1. Here the CDR3 reads CASSSDRGGMNEQFF. The DNA for the CDR3 is TGCGCCAGCAGCTCGGACAGGGGCGGTATGAATGAGCAGTTCTTC. Together with reference TRBV5-1 and TRBJ2-1, the CDR3 gives the full variable domain: KAGVTQTPRYLIKTRGQQVTLSCSPISGHRSVSWYQQTPGQGLQFLFEYFSETQRNKGNFPGRFSGRQFSNSRSEMNVSTLELGDSALYLCASSSDRGGMNEQFFGPGTRLTVL.